The 29 T cell receptor beta chains below come from one sample, sequenced in a study of T cell changes during pregnancy in multiple sclerosis. This table comes from immunoSEQ multiplex PCR, and its TCRdb copy is limited to in-frame clones, with some not included. The table includes tens of thousands of clones, approximately 94% detected once. The material was peripheral blood, obtained in the third trimester of pregnancy. These receptors originate from a female donor with multiple sclerosis, enrolled in a pregnancy study.

The rearrangement joins TRBV5-5 to TRBJ2-7, with a tentative D call TRBD2 (6 bases). The length of the CDR3 is 14 residues. Germline CDR1 reads SGHKS; CDR2 reads YYEKEE (reference sequence). The germline V and J ends were trimmed by 6 bases and 4 bases, with 17 bases remaining between them. In nucleotides, the CDR3 is TGTGCCAGCACCCCTGGGGGGAATGGGTACGAGCAGTACTTC. As protein: CASTPGGNGYEQYF.

This clone was recorded once. The chain couples TRBV5-1 to TRBJ2-5, with D maybe TRBD2 (5 bases). The CDR3 totals 14 residues. Looked up from germline, CDR1 is SGHRS and CDR2 is YFSETQ. V was cut by 2 bases and J by 1 base, with 9 bases left in between. CDR3 sequence reads: CASSFSGSQETQYF. CDR3 sequence (DNA): TGCGCCAGCAGCTTTTCGGGATCCCAAGAGACCCAGTACTTC.

The chain has TRBV6-4 and TRBJ2-1; 14 bases match TRBD2. CDR3 size: 13 residues. The junction had 4 bases not matched to a gene; V was cut back by 4 bases and J by 14 bases. Germline assignment: CDR1 MRHNA and CDR2 SNTAGT. The CDR3 sequence is CASSGLAGGPEFF. CDR3 nucleotide sequence: TGTGCCAGCAGTGGACTAGCGGGAGGGCCGGAGTTCTTC.

The rearrangement links TRBV29-1 to TRBJ1-1, with TRBD1 as a possible D gene (5 bases). CDR3 length: 14 amino acids. Trimming shortened V by 4 bases and J by 4 bases, and 16 bases separated the two germline ends. Germline CDR1 reads SQVTM; CDR2 reads ANQGSEA. The CDR3 sequence: CSVAVLGESTEAFF. The DNA of the CDR3 is TGCAGCGTTGCGGTTTTAGGGGAATCCACTGAAGCTTTCTTT.

The chain has TRBV10-2 and TRBJ2-7; 10 nucleotides agree with TRBD2. Trimming took 2 bases from V and 6 from J; bases not matched to a gene: 4. The CDR3 has 14 residues. The germline V gene encodes CDR1 WSHSY and CDR2 SAAADI. CDR3 protein: CASSEASGRSEQYF. Written as DNA, the CDR3 is TGCGCCAGCAGTGAGGCTAGCGGGAGATCCGAGCAGTACTTC.

The V gene is TRBV9, the J gene TRBJ2-2; no firm D call. The CDR3 consists of 12 residues. Germline V lookup: CDR1 SGDLS, CDR2 YYNGEE. Trimming took off 4 bases at V and 2 bases at J, with 3 bases between the two ends. CDR3 DNA: TGTGCCAGCAGCTTAAACACCGGGGAGCTGTTTTTT. The encoded protein is CASSLNTGELFF.

The chain has TRBV6-5 and TRBJ1-1, with 9 bases matching TRBD1. Germline V lookup: CDR1 MNHEY, CDR2 SVGAGI. V shed 0 bases and J 0 bases; nucleotides not matched to a gene: 2. CDR3 length: 16 residues. CDR3 region: CASSYSGQGLNTEAFF. CDR3 DNA sequence: TGTGCCAGCAGTTACTCGGGACAGGGACTGAACACTGAAGCTTTCTTT.

This clone was detected only once. The J gene is TRBJ2-7, the V gene TRBV5-1, with TRBD2 as a possible D gene (7 bases). The germline gives CDR1 SGHRS, CDR2 YFSETQ. The V end lost 4 bases, the J end lost 2 bases, and 19 bases lay between the germline ends. CDR3 size: 16 residues. Here the CDR3 DNA reads TGCGCCAGCAGCCCACGACAAGGGGGGGGCCCCTACGAGCAGTACTTC. Translated: CASSPRQGGGPYEQYF.

For the CDR3, the DNA is TGTGCCAGCAGTTTTTGGACAGGGGAGCTGTTTTTT. Translating gives CASSFWTGELFF. The chain uses TRBV6-5 and TRBJ2-2; possible D gene TRBD1, 5 bases. Germline loops: CDR1 MNHEY, CDR2 SVGAGI. Trimming shortened V by 4 bases and J by 8 bases, and 8 bases separated the two germline ends. This CDR3 has 12 residues.

This clone was seen once. The sample has other DNA sequences that encode this CDR3 too. This chain links TRBV28 with TRBJ1-2; D gene uncertain. Per germline, CDR1 MDHEN and CDR2 SYDVKM. Trimming cost V 3 bases and J 7 bases, with 9 bases left between them. The CDR3 consists of 12 residues. CDR3 in amino acids: CASSFGVGGYTF. For the CDR3, the DNA is TGTGCCAGCAGTTTTGGAGTGGGTGGCTACACCTTC.

J is TRBJ1-2 and V is TRBV27; D might be TRBD1 (5 bases). The CDR3 is 16 residues long. In germline, CDR1 is MNHEY, CDR2 SMNVEV (reference sequence). Deletions cut 2 bases from V and 7 bases from J, with 20 bases between. The CDR3 DNA is TGTGCCAGCAGTTTAGAGGCCGGGGGATTATTGGGTGGCTACACCTTC. Its protein product is CASSLEAGGLLGGYTF.

This clone was seen once. The chain couples TRBV9 to TRBJ1-1; 7 nucleotides align to TRBD1. The V and J ends lost 2 bases and 4 bases, in that order; junction bases with no gene match: 5. The length of the CDR3 is 14 residues. The germline V gene has CDR1 SGDLS and CDR2 YYNGEE. The CDR3 sequence is CASSVGRGITEAFF. Written as DNA, the CDR3 is TGTGCCAGCAGCGTTGGCAGGGGGATCACTGAAGCTTTCTTT.

CDR3 DNA sequence: TGCGCCAGCAGCCAAGACGCTAGCGGGCGCCCGGGAGATACGCAGTATTTT. Translating it yields CASSQDASGRPGDTQYF. J is TRBJ2-3 and V is TRBV4-3, with 8 bases lining up with TRBD2. Losses at the gene ends were 0 bases for V and 5 bases for J; bases not matched to a gene: 10. CDR3 length: 17 amino acids. Looked up from germline, CDR1 is LGHNA and CDR2 is YSLEER.

The chain uses TRBV10-1 and TRBJ2-3; D is perhaps TRBD2 (5 bases). This CDR3 comprises 13 residues. V was trimmed by 5 bases and J by 4 bases, leaving 10 bases between them. Per the germline V gene, CDR1 is WNHNN and CDR2 is SYGVQD (reference sequence). This CDR3 is CASSSRDSDTQYF. The CDR3 coding sequence is TGCGCCAGCAGTTCGAGGGATTCAGATACGCAGTATTTT.

This chain uses TRBV6-1 with TRBJ2-1, with 11 bases fitting TRBD2. Germline V gene sequence: CDR1 MNHNS, CDR2 SASEGT. With 3 bases clipped from V and 8 bases from J, the junction kept 18 bases outside the gene matches. There are 19 residues in the CDR3. The CDR3 sequence is CASSDHLGTSGTRRDEQFF. The CDR3 coding sequence is TGTGCCAGCAGTGATCACCTCGGGACTAGCGGTACCAGAAGGGATGAGCAGTTCTTC.

This CDR3 is CASSPRTPTNYGYTF. As DNA, the CDR3 is TGTGCCAGCTCACCCCGGACACCCACTAACTATGGCTACACCTTC. The chain couples TRBV18 to TRBJ1-2, with TRBD1 as a possible D gene (5 bases). The V gene's germline CDR1 is KGHSH and CDR2 LQKENI. The CDR3 spans 15 residues. Trimming shortened V by 3 bases and J by 0 bases, and 11 bases separated the two germline ends.

A single count supports this clone. The chain joins TRBV30 to TRBJ2-7; D possibly corresponds to TRBD2 (6 bases). Germline V lookup: CDR1 GTSNPN, CDR2 SVGIG (reference sequence). Deletions cut 4 bases from V and 7 bases from J, with 20 bases between. This CDR3 comprises 14 residues. The CDR3 nucleotides are TGTGCCTGGATTAGGGGCTCTTCGCGGGGAGAGCAGTACTTC. It yields the protein CAWIRGSSRGEQYF.

The gene calls are TRBV4-1 and TRBJ2-1; D might be TRBD1 (5 bases). The CDR3 spans 15 residues. Germline lookup yields CDR1 MGHRA and CDR2 YSYEKL. V was shortened by 4 bases and J by 8 bases, with 18 bases between the two germline ends. Written as DNA, the CDR3 is TGCGCCAGCAGCCCTTCAGGGTTCTCCCGGCATGAGCAGTTCTTC. Translated, it gives CASSPSGFSRHEQFF.

V usage is TRBV10-3 and J usage is TRBJ1-5; D may be TRBD1 (6 bases). In germline, CDR1 is ENHRY, CDR2 SYGVKD. The CDR3 spans 13 residues. Trimming took 6 bases from V and 4 from J, leaving 10 bases between them. This CDR3 reads CAISNRGNQPQHF. The CDR3 nucleotides read TGTGCCATCAGCAATAGGGGGAATCAGCCCCAGCATTTT.

The chain joins TRBV21-1 to TRBJ1-1. TRBV21-1 is described as a pseudogene. CDR3 size: 16 residues. CDR3 coding DNA: TGTGCCAGCTCCACGGGGGACCTTTACGCGGGCACTGAAGCTTTCTTT. It translates to CASSTGDLYAGTEAFF.

The chain uses TRBV4-1 and TRBJ2-3; 8 nucleotides agree with TRBD1. The CDR3 contains 16 residues. Germline V CDR1 and CDR2: MGHRA, YSYEKL. V lost 0 bases and J lost 3; bases outside the gene matches: 5. The chain's CDR3 is CASSQDPGQGTDTQYF. In DNA, the CDR3 is TGCGCCAGCAGCCAAGACCCAGGACAGGGAACAGATACGCAGTATTTT.

The sample holds one count of this clone. The genes are TRBV21-1 and TRBJ2-7; TRBD2 reflects the table's D call only, with no check against the DNA. TRBV21-1 is tagged as a pseudogene. CDR3 size: 17 residues. CDR3 nucleotides: TGTGCCAGCAGCAAGAGTAGCGGGAGTGGGGGATCCTACGAGCAGTACTTC. Translating gives CASSKSSGSGGSYEQYF.

V is TRBV10-2 and J is TRBJ2-1; D is perhaps TRBD1 (6 bases). Per germline, CDR1 WSHSY and CDR2 SAAADI. The germline V and J ends were trimmed by 6 bases and 1 base, with 13 bases remaining between them. The CDR3 runs 15 residues. CDR3 sequence reads: CASSVRDISYNEQFF. The CDR3 region has the DNA TGCGCCAGCAGCGTCCGGGACATTTCCTACAATGAGCAGTTCTTC.

The sample holds a few counts of this clone. The rearrangement uses TRBV7-9 and TRBJ1-2; no clear D gene. Trimming shortened V by 5 bases and J by 0 bases, and 10 bases separated the two germline ends. From germline, CDR1 is SEHNR and CDR2 FQNEAQ (reference sequence). This CDR3 has 14 residues. CDR3 sequence (DNA): TGTGCCAGCAGCCCTCAGGCGACTAACTATGGCTACACCTTC. Amino acid sequence: CASSPQATNYGYTF.

The CDR3 loop is CASSLSPGLGALETQYF. CDR3 nucleotide sequence: TGTGCCAGCAGTTTGTCGCCGGGACTAGGAGCCCTAGAGACCCAGTACTTC. The chain joins TRBV28 to TRBJ2-5; 8 bases map to TRBD2. The CDR3 totals 17 residues. Unmatched junction bases numbered 13, after V lost 3 bases and J lost 4 bases. Germline V lookup: CDR1 MDHEN, CDR2 SYDVKM.

J is TRBJ2-1 and V is TRBV4-1, with 7 bases matching TRBD1. With 3 bases clipped from V and 9 bases from J, the junction kept 11 bases outside the gene matches. Germline CDR1 and CDR2: MGHRA and YSYEKL. The CDR3 sequence is 15 residues long. CDR3: CASSHPGQIGGEQFF. Written as DNA, the CDR3 is TGCGCCAGCAGCCACCCGGGACAGATAGGGGGTGAGCAGTTCTTC.

This chain uses TRBV7-2 with TRBJ2-7; weak D call: TRBD1 (5 bases). V was clipped by 6 bases and J by 5 bases, with 14 bases between them. The CDR3 consists of 13 residues. Germline V gene data show CDR1 as SGHTA and CDR2 as FQGNSA. CDR3 in amino acids: CASRTGASNEQYF. DNA of the CDR3: TGTGCCAGCAGGACTGGGGCTAGTAACGAGCAGTACTTC.

The chain is built from TRBV6-1 and TRBJ1-2; the D gene is possibly TRBD1 (5 bases). In germline, CDR1 is MNHNS, CDR2 SASEGT. The CDR3 is made up of 17 amino acids. The germline V and J ends were trimmed by 0 bases and 1 base, with 15 bases remaining between them. The CDR3 is CASSEAARGGINYGYTF. CDR3 bases: TGTGCCAGCAGTGAAGCGGCGCGGGGGGGAATTAACTATGGCTACACCTTC.

This clone was observed once. The V and J genes are TRBV5-1 and TRBJ2-5; 7 bases are shared with TRBD2. Germline V gene data show CDR1 as SGHRS and CDR2 as YFSETQ. The V and J ends lost 0 bases and 5 bases, in that order; junction bases with no gene match: 4. The CDR3 runs 14 residues. The CDR3 bases are TGCGCCAGCAGCTTGGGCGGGAGTCGGGAGACCCAGTACTTC. As protein: CASSLGGSRETQYF.